This record covers a single T cell receptor beta chain. What it binds is not known. Ipilimumab CTLA-4 blockade and focal radiation were given to patients with chemo-refractory metastatic non-small-cell lung cancer. These data belong to a study of radiotherapy plus CTLA-4 blockade in lung cancer. At the level of the study: Disease control was seen in 31% of patients, objective responses in around 17%. Study conclusions and caveats: Blood saw expansion of tumor-derived TCR clones after radiotherapy plus ipilimumab. Early blood T cell clone dynamics, with interferon-beta, were reported to best predict response.

Profiled with immunoSEQ multiplex PCR; TCRdb holds only in-frame clones, not every one. The sample comprises 24,000 or so clones, 73% of which are singletons, and approximately 3.6% rests with the top ten. The source is a human donor with non-small cell lung cancer who had stable disease on radiotherapy plus ipilimumab. Here the sequenced sample was peripheral blood, taken from a patient treated with radiotherapy plus ipilimumab.

The CDR3 loop reads CASTGGLIETQYF. In DNA form, the CDR3 reads TGTGCCAGCACCGGAGGGCTGATAGAGACCCAGTACTTC. The J gene is TRBJ2-5, the V gene TRBV6-5, with D possibly matching TRBD2 (6 bases). Germline CDR1 reads MNHEY; CDR2 reads SVGAGI. The CDR3 consists of 13 residues. Trimming left V 7 bases short and J 4 bases short, with 13 bases between.